These 26 T cell receptor beta chains share one sample of origin, sequenced in a study of CD8+ T cells in alopecia areata. Treatment defined: oral pan-JAK inhibitor, 5-10 mg twice daily. RNA extraction was followed by reverse transcription into cDNA, which acted as the sequencing template. Repertoires were generated with immunoSEQ multiplex PCR, while TCRdb's copy carries only in-frame clones and drops some. The sample comprises more than 150,000 clones, approximately 51% of which are singletons, and around a tenth rests with the top ten. This sample comprised CD8+ T cells sorted from blood, obtained around week 54, from a patient treated with tofacitinib. The receptors shown here come from a human donor with alopecia areata.

As for this clone: The sample holds other DNA sequences that translate to the same CDR3. V is TRBV7-9 and J is TRBJ2-3; D is undetermined. Germline values: CDR1 SEHNR, CDR2 FQNEAQ (reference sequence). The CDR3 spans 12 residues. With 5 bases removed from V and 2 bases from J, the gap between germline ends came to 5 bases. The CDR3 nucleotides are TGTGCCAGCAGCCCGTCCACAGATACGCAGTATTTT. Encoded protein: CASSPSTDTQYF.

V and J are TRBV4-1 and TRBJ2-7; TRBD2 matches at 8 bases. CDR1 and CDR2 (germline): MGHRA, YSYEKL. V lost 3 bases to trimming and J lost 6 bases; unmatched junction nucleotides: 10. The CDR3 length is 15 residues. The DNA for the CDR3 is TGCGCCAGCAGCCAGCGGGCGAGCGGGGGCGGCGAGCAGTACTTC. This encodes CASSQRASGGGEQYF.

The chain carries TRBV30 and TRBJ1-1, with 7 nucleotides matching TRBD1. This CDR3 spans 15 amino acids. The V gene's germline CDR1 is GTSNPN and CDR2 SVGIG (reference sequence). Germline trimming cut 3 bases from V and 0 bases from J; bases unmatched to any gene: 7. CDR3 region: CAWRPGQLMNTEAFF. CDR3 DNA sequence: TGTGCCTGGAGACCGGGACAGCTAATGAACACTGAAGCTTTCTTT.

This rearrangement joins TRBV30 to TRBJ2-2; tentatively, D is TRBD2 (5 bases). Trimming shortened V by 2 bases and J by 6 bases, and 13 bases separated the two germline ends. The CDR3 is 14 amino acids. Germline CDR1 and CDR2: GTSNPN and SVGIG (reference sequence). In DNA form, the CDR3 reads TGTGCCTGGAGTTTACGGGGTGGGTCCGGGGAGCTGTTTTTT. It translates to CAWSLRGGSGELFF.

The CDR3 spells CASSQELAGHMNTEAFF. The CDR3 DNA is TGTGCCAGCAGCCAAGAGCTGGCGGGGCACATGAACACTGAAGCTTTCTTT. The genes are TRBV4-2 and TRBJ1-1; D is perhaps TRBD1 (5 bases). Per germline, CDR1 LGHNA and CDR2 YNFKEQ. The CDR3 has 17 residues. Trimming took 0 bases from V and 0 from J, leaving 14 bases between them.

The chain carries TRBV30 and TRBJ2-3, with unresolved D. The CDR3 runs to 13 residues. In germline, CDR1 is GTSNPN, CDR2 SVGIG (reference sequence). Trimming took 0 bases from V and 2 from J, leaving 6 bases between them. CDR3 loop: CAWSVENTDTQYF. The CDR3 DNA reads as TGTGCCTGGAGTGTAGAGAACACAGATACGCAGTATTTT.

This clone has only a few counts. This chain connects TRBV5-6 to TRBJ1-5; D unresolved. Germline V gene sequence: CDR1 SGHDT, CDR2 YYEEEE. Trimming took 0 bases from V and 8 from J, leaving 18 bases between them. The CDR3 covers 16 residues. CDR3 residues: CASSLANAAGWEPQHF. The DNA for the CDR3 is TGTGCCAGCAGCTTGGCGAACGCGGCCGGTTGGGAGCCCCAGCATTTT.

This clone was counted once. The chain employs TRBV19 and TRBJ1-2; D remains unclear. CDR1 and CDR2 from the germline V gene are LNHDA and SQIVND (reference sequence). The CDR3 is 15 amino acids. With 3 bases removed from V and 6 bases from J, the gap between germline ends came to 17 bases. DNA for the CDR3: TGTGCCAGTAGTATCCCCTCCGAGTTATGGGATGGCTACACCTTC. Translated: CASSIPSELWDGYTF.

The chain joins TRBV6-1 to TRBJ1-4; D unclear. The CDR3 length is 13 residues. Trimming left V 1 base short and J 15 bases short, with 15 bases between. Germline assignment: CDR1 MNHNS and CDR2 SASEGT. The CDR3 is CASSEVRTDRLFF. CDR3 in DNA: TGTGCCAGCAGTGAAGTGCGGACCGACCGCTTGTTTTTT.

The V call is TRBV6-5, the J call TRBJ1-1; no reliable D call. The CDR3 is 13 residues long. Trimming took off 5 bases at V and 1 base at J, with 8 bases between the two ends. Germline CDR1 MNHEY, CDR2 SVGAGI. CDR3 DNA sequence: TGTGCCAGCAGTGAACGAGAGAACACTGAAGCTTTCTTT. Its translation is CASSERENTEAFF.

The rearrangement uses TRBV30 and TRBJ2-2; 10 positions agree with TRBD2. The trim removed 2 bases at V and 2 bases at J, leaving 2 bases unmatched. In germline, CDR1 is GTSNPN, CDR2 SVGIG (reference sequence). The CDR3 runs to 15 residues. The CDR3 region has the DNA TGTGCCTGGAGTTGGACTAGCGGCAACACCGGGGAGCTGTTTTTT. Its translation: CAWSWTSGNTGELFF.

V and J are TRBV27 and TRBJ2-1; maybe TRBD1 (7 bases). V was shortened by 1 base and J by 9 bases, with 16 bases between the two germline ends. CDR1 and CDR2 (germline): MNHEY, SMNVEV (reference sequence). The CDR3 runs 15 residues. DNA for the CDR3: TGTGCCAGCAGTTTATGGGCGGACAGGCGGGGTGAGCAGTTCTTC. Its protein is CASSLWADRRGEQFF.

The rearrangement links TRBV7-3 to TRBJ2-3; the match to TRBD2 covers 10 bases. Germline CDR1 reads SGHTA; CDR2 reads FQGTGA. This CDR3 is 16 amino acids long. V was pared by 1 base and J by 5 bases, with 6 bases of the junction left unmatched. This CDR3 is CASSLKLAGTGDTQYF. The CDR3, as DNA: TGTGCCAGCAGCTTAAAACTAGCGGGGACGGGAGATACGCAGTATTTT.

The gene calls are TRBV5-4 and TRBJ2-3; 10 nucleotides align to TRBD1. This CDR3 has 16 residues. CDR1 is SGHNT and CDR2 is YYREEE in the germline V gene (reference sequence). The junction had 8 bases not matched to a gene; V was cut back by 3 bases and J by 4 bases. The DNA of the CDR3 is TGTGCCAGCAGCTCCCCCGACAGGGGGCTAGCAGATACGCAGTATTTT. This gives the protein CASSSPDRGLADTQYF.

The J gene is TRBJ2-5, the V gene TRBV2, with D perhaps TRBD1 or TRBD2 (5 bases each). Germline CDR1 and CDR2: SNHLY and FYNNEI. The ends were cut back, 7 bases at V and 1 base at J, with 16 bases in the middle. The CDR3 extends over 15 amino acids. CDR3 nucleotide sequence: TGTGCCAGCATCTTGGGGGTAGCAGCCCAAGAGACCCAGTACTTC. It encodes CASILGVAAQETQYF. Looking up the rest from reference TRBV2 and TRBJ2-5 gives the full variable domain: EPEVTQTPSHQVTQMGQEVILRCVPISNHLYFYWYRQILGQKVEFLVSFYNNEISEKSEIFDDQFSVERPDGSNFTLKIRSTKLEDSAMYFCASILGVAAQETQYFGPGTRLLVL.

The V call is TRBV2, the J call TRBJ1-1; 8 nucleotides align to TRBD1. J was trimmed by 5 bases and V by 9 bases; bases with no gene match: 11. This CDR3 is built from 14 residues. Germline values: CDR1 SNHLY, CDR2 FYNNEI. The CDR3 sequence is CARDRAVGKTEAFF. CDR3 nucleotides: TGTGCCAGGGACAGGGCAGTGGGAAAAACTGAAGCTTTCTTT.

The V call is TRBV7-9, the J call TRBJ2-1; no clear D. CDR3 length: 12 residues. Germline-derived CDR1 and CDR2 are SEHNR and FQNEAQ (reference sequence). The ends were cut back, 8 bases at V and 10 bases at J, with 15 bases in the middle. As DNA, the CDR3 is TGTGCCAGCGATAAGTTAGAAGTAGAGCAGTTCTTC. Translating it yields CASDKLEVEQFF.

This rearrangement joins TRBV2 to TRBJ2-2; 7 bases are a match to TRBD1. Germline loops: CDR1 SNHLY, CDR2 FYNNEI. The CDR3 covers 15 residues. Losses at the gene ends were 3 bases for V and 1 base for J; bases not matched to a gene: 2. DNA of the CDR3: TGTGCCAGCAGTGAGCGACAGGGGAACACCGGGGAGCTGTTTTTT. Its translation is CASSERQGNTGELFF.

V and J are TRBV27 and TRBJ2-5, with TRBD2 matching 7 bases. Germline trimming cut 2 bases from V and 2 bases from J; bases unmatched to any gene: 8. This CDR3 spans 16 amino acids. Per germline, CDR1 MNHEY and CDR2 SMNVEV (reference sequence). CDR3 amino acids: CASSLDPGEGQETQYF. CDR3 DNA sequence: TGTGCCAGCAGTTTAGACCCCGGGGAGGGGCAAGAGACCCAGTACTTC.

V gene TRBV6-5 combines with J gene TRBJ2-5; 9 bases fit TRBD2. J lost 5 bases, V lost 2 bases, and 9 bases had no gene match. CDR3 length: 16 residues. CDR1 and CDR2 (germline): MNHEY, SVGAGI. Here the CDR3 reads CASSYGPLSGGETQYF. The CDR3 bases are TGTGCCAGCAGTTACGGGCCCCTTAGCGGGGGTGAGACCCAGTACTTC.

The chain joins TRBV11-2 to TRBJ2-1; the D gene could be TRBD1 or TRBD2 (5 bases each). Looked up from germline, CDR1 is SGHAT and CDR2 is FQNNGV. The CDR3 contains 14 residues. V lost 3 bases and J lost 6, with 12 bases in between. This CDR3 reads CASSLWSGGNEQFF. CDR3 in DNA: TGTGCCAGCAGCTTGTGGTCTGGGGGCAATGAGCAGTTCTTC.

In DNA, the CDR3 is TGTGCCAGCCAGGGGGGTAATCCCTACGAGCAGTACTTC. It yields the protein CASQGGNPYEQYF. The J gene is TRBJ2-7, the V gene TRBV5-6, with D possibly matching TRBD1 (7 bases). The CDR3 consists of 13 residues. V gave up 7 bases and J gave up 2 bases, with 13 bases separating them. Germline lookup yields CDR1 SGHDT and CDR2 YYEEEE.

The genes are TRBV6-5 and TRBJ1-2, with a tentative D call TRBD1 (5 bases). Trimming took off 2 bases at V and 4 bases at J, with 11 bases between the two ends. The CDR3 consists of 14 residues. The germline gives CDR1 MNHEY, CDR2 SVGAGI. In DNA form, the CDR3 reads TGTGCCAGCAGTTACACCGACGGGGGCTATGGCTACACCTTC. Translating gives CASSYTDGGYGYTF.

The chain has TRBV5-6 and TRBJ1-2; D is possibly TRBD1 (5 bases). The V end was cut by 0 bases, the J end by 0 bases, with 21 bases between. The CDR3 is 19 residues long. CDR1 and CDR2 from the germline V gene are SGHDT and YYEEEE. Here the CDR3 DNA reads TGTGCCAGCAGCTTGGCTACAGGCGCTCGGGACCTAACTAACTATGGCTACACCTTC. It yields the protein CASSLATGARDLTNYGYTF.

This clone was seen at least ten times. This sequence joins TRBV4-3 and TRBJ2-7; a possible D gene is TRBD2 (6 bases). This CDR3 comprises 16 residues. Between the trimmed V and J ends, which lost 0 bases and 3 bases, there was a span of 15 bases. In germline, CDR1 is LGHNA, CDR2 YSLEER. The DNA for the CDR3 is TGCGCCAGCAGCCAAGATTGGAGGGGAACCTACTACGAGCAGTACTTC. Its protein is CASSQDWRGTYYEQYF.

This chain connects TRBV27 to TRBJ2-7; D is unresolved. The CDR3 is 14 residues long. V lost 2 bases, J lost 0 bases, and 8 bases lay in between. The germline gives CDR1 MNHEY, CDR2 SMNVEV (reference sequence). CDR3 loop: CASSLHDGSYEQYF. The CDR3 bases are TGTGCCAGCAGTTTACATGACGGCTCCTACGAGCAGTACTTC.